The following is a T cell receptor beta chain sequence with its context. Its antigen is unidentified. Using immunoSEQ multiplex PCR, the repertoire was profiled, and TCRdb retains in-frame clones only, with some absent. The data contain about 99,000 clones, approximately 86% of them singletons. This record comes from a study of radiotherapy plus CTLA-4 blockade in lung cancer. Turning to the study itself: For about 18% of patients, objective responses occurred, and just over 30% had disease control.

Study outcomes and limitations: In blood, TCR clones derived from the tumor expanded after radiotherapy plus ipilimumab. Reported findings show early blood T cell clone dynamics, with interferon-beta, best predicted response.

The sequencing here drew on peripheral blood, taken from a patient treated with radiotherapy plus ipilimumab. The clonotype originates from a human donor with non-small cell lung cancer that progressed on radiotherapy plus ipilimumab.

The CDR3, as DNA: TGTGCCAGCAGCTTAGGGGTGTCCGAAGGGCTAACCTACGAGCAGTACTTC. It specifies CASSLGVSEGLTYEQYF. The chain recombines TRBV7-6 with TRBJ2-7; D unclear. The CDR3 contains 17 residues. Trimming took 1 base from V and 2 from J, leaving 18 bases between them. The germline CDR1 and CDR2 sequences are SGHVS and FNYEAQ.